The following is a T cell receptor beta chain sequence with its context. Trimming cost V 2 bases and J 8 bases; bases outside gene matches: 5. The CDR3 contains 14 residues. CDR1 is SGHTA, CDR2 FQGNSA, per germline. Methods used by the authors: Amplification with reference gene primers provided the estimates of nucleated cell counts. Method: immunoSEQ multiplex PCR; TCRdb's copy keeps in-frame clones and lacks some. The V and J calls and clone size come from that table; D and trimming were worked out from the DNA. The sample has over 100,000 clones, around nine tenths seen once. This entry comes from a study of blood T cell repertoires in COVID-19. Study summary: PBMCs, B-cell-depleted T cells, or T cells provided the cDNA or gDNA that made up the material.

The sample comprised peripheral blood. This clonotype originated in a man between 45 and 60 years old with active or convalescent COVID-19. This chain uses TRBV7-2 with TRBJ2-1; 8 bases align to TRBD1. CDR3 nucleotide sequence: TGTGCCAGCAGCTTACTACAACAGGGGGATGAGCAGTTCTTC. This encodes CASSLLQQGDEQFF.